Below are 28 T cell receptor beta chains sequenced from a single sample in a study of T cells expressing NK-cell markers. TCRdb reanalyzed the 5' RACE reads and collapses them to one entry per CDR3 protein, without DNA. The listing records about 260,000 distinct CDR3 sequences. The sequencing sample was made of blood T cells: a sorted CD56 or NKG2C T cell subset, CD4+ or CD8+ T cells, or bulk PBMC T cells (not recorded which). The source is a woman between 18 and 70 years old in good health.

The V gene is TRBV2, the J gene TRBJ1-4. CDR1 is SNHLY, CDR2 FYNNEI, per germline. This CDR3 spans 15 amino acids. The CDR3 reads CASSSQLGTNEKLFF.

V usage is TRBV6-2 or TRBV6-3 and J usage is TRBJ1-2; with no DNA, the TCRdb D assignment of TRBD1 cannot be verified. The CDR3 is 14 residues long. Looked up from germline, CDR1 is MNHEY and CDR2 is SVGEGT. CDR3 sequence: CASSHRIQEYGYTF.

The rearrangement joins TRBV18 to TRBJ2-2. Germline V CDR1 and CDR2: KGHSH, LQKENI. The CDR3 loop spans 15 amino acids. The CDR3 is CASSPTQTTTGELFF.

This sequence joins TRBV20-1 and TRBJ2-3; the TRBD2 assignment by TCRdb is unverifiable without DNA. The V gene's germline CDR1 is DFQATT and CDR2 SNEGSKA (reference sequence). The CDR3 length is 13 residues. The CDR3 sequence: CSALAGGPDTQYF.

The chain carries TRBV12-3 or TRBV12-4 and TRBJ2-5; without DNA, the TCRdb call of TRBD2 cannot be checked. The CDR3 contains 15 residues. The CDR3 protein is CASSFEREPAQTQYF.

The CDR3 region is CASRGASGSSYNEQFF. The gene calls are TRBV25-1 and TRBJ2-1; TCRdb proposes TRBD2, but this gene call is untestable without DNA. CDR1 and CDR2 (germline): MGHDK, SYGVNS. This CDR3 is 16 amino acids long.

V gene TRBV6-2 or TRBV6-3 combines with J gene TRBJ2-2. The CDR3 runs 15 residues. Germline-derived CDR1 and CDR2 are MNHEY and SVGEGT. This CDR3 reads CASSYRVSNYGELFF.

J is TRBJ2-1 and V is TRBV29-1; the TCRdb call, TRBD1, lacks DNA for checking. CDR1 SQVTM and CDR2 ANQGSEA come from the germline V gene. The CDR3 has 16 residues. The CDR3: CSVDAGTGSSYNEQFF.

The chain is built from TRBV7-9 and TRBJ2-1; the TCRdb call, TRBD2, lacks DNA for checking. Germline CDR1 and CDR2: SEHNR and FQNEAQ (reference sequence). This CDR3 is built from 17 residues. This chain's CDR3 is CASSLGGPGLANNEQFF.

The chain is built from TRBV30 and TRBJ2-5; TCRdb reports TRBD2, a call that lacks DNA to check it against. The CDR3 has 12 residues. Germline CDR1 and CDR2: GTSNPN and SVGIG (reference sequence). CDR3: CAWRGGPKTQYF.

The chain combines TRBV4-1 with TRBJ1-2; TCRdb selects TRBD1, and the lack of DNA leaves this call unchecked. Germline assignment: CDR1 MGHRA and CDR2 YSYEKL. This CDR3 has 13 residues. The chain's CDR3 is CASGQGGNYGYTF.

This chain links TRBV18 with TRBJ1-2; TCRdb indicates TRBD1, and absent DNA this call remains unverified. In germline, CDR1 is KGHSH, CDR2 LQKENI. There are 15 residues in the CDR3. The CDR3 is CASSPQASPWDGYTF.

The J gene is TRBJ1-4, the V gene TRBV10-3; TCRdb selects TRBD1, and the lack of DNA leaves this call unchecked. Germline CDR1 ENHRY, CDR2 SYGVKD. The CDR3 is made up of 18 amino acids. CDR3 residues: CAISEFSIATGTNEKLFF.

The chain's CDR3 is CASSLMGQPTNTGELFF. This chain links TRBV12-3 or TRBV12-4 with TRBJ2-2; absent DNA, TCRdb's TRBD2 call cannot be checked. This CDR3 region has 17 residues.

The chain uses TRBV18 and TRBJ2-4; TCRdb names TRBD1, which stays unverified in the absence of DNA. Germline CDR1 KGHSH, CDR2 LQKENI. The CDR3 has 16 residues. CDR3 region: CASSSRLAGTKNIQYF. The whole variable domain, remainder taken from reference TRBV18 and TRBJ2-4, is NAGVMQNPRHLVRRRGQEARLRCSPMKGHSHVYWYRQLPEEGLKFMVYLQKENIIDESGMPKERFSAEFPKEGPSILRIQQVVRGDSAAYFCASSSRLAGTKNIQYFGAGTRLSVL.

The chain links TRBV30 to TRBJ2-3; the TCRdb call, TRBD1, lacks DNA for checking. The germline CDR1 and CDR2 sequences are GTSNPN and SVGIG (reference sequence). This CDR3 region has 14 residues. The CDR3 sequence: CAWSVRGGRVTQYF.

The V call is TRBV12-3 or TRBV12-4, the J call TRBJ1-1; the TCRdb D gene call, TRBD1, has no DNA to confirm it. The CDR3 loop spans 12 amino acids. The CDR3 reads CASSFPQGVAFF.

This chain uses TRBV20-1 with TRBJ2-3; the TRBD1 assignment by TCRdb is unverifiable without DNA. CDR1 is DFQATT and CDR2 is SNEGSKA in the germline V gene (reference sequence). The CDR3 totals 12 residues. The CDR3 loop reads CSARDKSGPQYF.

The V and J genes are TRBV2 and TRBJ2-1. Germline V gene sequence: CDR1 SNHLY, CDR2 FYNNEI. The CDR3 is made up of 12 amino acids. CDR3 protein: CASSEMAFEQFF.

The chain has TRBV9 and TRBJ1-6; without DNA, the TCRdb call of TRBD1 cannot be checked. Germline assignment: CDR1 SGDLS and CDR2 YYNGEE. CDR3 length: 15 residues. CDR3 sequence reads: CASSDRQGDGSPLHF. Together with reference TRBV9 and TRBJ1-6, the CDR3 gives the full variable domain: DSGVTQTPKHLITATGQRVTLRCSPRSGDLSVYWYQQSLDQGLQFLIQYYNGEERAKGNILERFSAQQFPDLHSELNLSSLELGDSALYFCASSDRQGDGSPLHFGNGTRLTVT.

This sequence joins TRBV7-2 and TRBJ1-2; TCRdb outputs TRBD1, but without DNA this stays unchecked. CDR3 length: 15 amino acids. Germline V gene data show CDR1 as SGHTA and CDR2 as FQGNSA. This chain's CDR3 is CASSSRTQGLDGYTF.

The V and J genes are TRBV9 and TRBJ1-6. The CDR3 is made up of 13 amino acids. Germline lookup yields CDR1 SGDLS and CDR2 YYNGEE. CDR3 in amino acids: CASSADWNSPLHF.

The chain employs TRBV7-3 and TRBJ1-6; the TCRdb call, TRBD1, lacks DNA for checking. This CDR3 is built from 15 residues. Germline CDR1 reads SGHTA; CDR2 reads FQGTGA. CDR3 amino acids: CASSPRVGPNSPLHF. Variable domain in full (rest from reference TRBV7-3 and TRBJ1-6): GAGVSQTPSNKVTEKGKYVELRCDPISGHTALYWYRQSLGQGPEFLIYFQGTGAADDSGLPNDRFFAVRPEGSVSTLKIQRTERGDSAVYLCASSPRVGPNSPLHFGNGTRLTVT.

The CDR3: CASSPGDGYEQYF. This chain links TRBV18 with TRBJ2-7; TCRdb proposes TRBD1, but this gene call is untestable without DNA. This CDR3 spans 13 amino acids. Germline CDR1 and CDR2: KGHSH and LQKENI.

The chain couples TRBV6-2 or TRBV6-3 to TRBJ1-1; without DNA, the TCRdb call of TRBD1 cannot be checked. Germline V lookup: CDR1 MNHEY, CDR2 SVGEGT. This CDR3 region has 15 residues. The CDR3 protein is CASSYPSGGYTEAFF.

V and J are TRBV20-1 and TRBJ2-1; TCRdb proposes TRBD1, but this gene call is untestable without DNA. The CDR3 has 15 amino acids. CDR1 is DFQATT and CDR2 is SNEGSKA in the germline V gene (reference sequence). This chain's CDR3 is CSAIPGTASYNEQFF.

The chain employs TRBV11-1 and TRBJ1-1; TCRdb lists TRBD1, though no DNA is available to test this call. The CDR3 length is 12 residues. Germline V gene data show CDR1 as SGHAT and CDR2 as FQDESV (reference sequence). The CDR3 reads CASSPWAAEAFF.

The V and J genes are TRBV20-1 and TRBJ2-7; absent DNA, TCRdb's TRBD1 call cannot be checked. The length of the CDR3 is 13 residues. CDR1 is DFQATT, CDR2 SNEGSKA, per germline (reference sequence). Here the CDR3 reads CSAPPSSGREQYF.